The source of this T cell receptor (beta chain) is a study of T-cell memory formation after mild COVID-19. Whole-study results and caveats: CD4+ contracting clones lay mainly in CM and EM, CD8+ ones in EMRA. That cross-reactive memory joined was suggested by some responding clones appearing in pre-infection memory.

Looked up from germline, CDR1 is DFQATT and CDR2 is SNEGSKA (reference sequence). The CDR3 length is 12 residues. V gave up 5 bases and J gave up 8 bases, with 15 bases separating them. This clonotype was picked up a small number of times. What it recognizes is unknown. One entry per CDR3 protein, called by TCRdb with MiXCR from the 5' RACE reads. The sample comprises under 650,000 distinct CDR3 sequences, roughly 18% of which are singletons, and around 13% rests with the top ten. Material: PBMCs or a T cell subset sorted from them (not recorded which). The TCR comes from an adult woman who had mild COVID-19 (a few samples of this study predate the infection). Cell type and time point are not known. The chain links TRBV20-1 to TRBJ1-2; TRBD1 might be the D (5 bases). As DNA, the CDR3 is TGCAGTGCTCGACCCGGGACGGACGGCTACACCTTC. It codes for CSARPGTDGYTF.